These 8 T cell receptor beta chains were sequenced from one sample in a study of cytomegalovirus exposure and HLA in healthy donors. The PCR made use of 60 Vbeta and 13 Jbeta primers. TCRdb's table, derived via immunoSEQ multiplex PCR, lists solely in-frame clones and lacks some. The data hold fewer than 90,000 clones, with around four fifths observed a single time. The sequencing input was PBMCs. The receptors were gathered from a male donor in good health and CMV-seropositive.

V usage is TRBV4-2 and J usage is TRBJ2-3; TRBD2 agrees at 7 bases. Germline V gives CDR1 LGHNA, CDR2 YNFKEQ. The trim removed 1 base at V and 6 bases at J, leaving 7 bases unmatched. The CDR3 totals 15 residues. In DNA form, the CDR3 reads TGTGCCAGCAGCCAAGGCGGGGAGGGACTGGATACGCAGTATTTT. Residues: CASSQGGEGLDTQYF.

The rearrangement links TRBV18 to TRBJ2-2; maybe TRBD1 (5 bases). CDR3 length: 17 amino acids. CDR1 and CDR2 (germline): KGHSH, LQKENI. V gave up 3 bases and J gave up 2 bases, with 16 bases separating them. CDR3 sequence: CASSPGRRPSNTGELFF. The CDR3 DNA is TGTGCCAGCTCACCGGGGCGGCGCCCCTCAAACACCGGGGAGCTGTTTTTT. Looking up the rest from reference TRBV18 and TRBJ2-2 gives the full variable domain: NAGVMQNPRHLVRRRGQEARLRCSPMKGHSHVYWYRQLPEEGLKFMVYLQKENIIDESGMPKERFSAEFPKEGPSILRIQQVVRGDSAAYFCASSPGRRPSNTGELFFGEGSRLTVL.

CDR3 residues: CASSVGRDSYEQYF. For the CDR3, the DNA is TGTGCCAGCAGCGTAGGCAGGGACTCCTACGAGCAGTACTTC. This chain connects TRBV9 to TRBJ2-7, with D tentatively TRBD1 (5 bases). Germline assignment: CDR1 SGDLS and CDR2 YYNGEE. Trimming took 0 bases from V and 0 from J, leaving 7 bases between them. This CDR3 region has 14 residues. Combining the CDR3 with reference TRBV9 and TRBJ2-7 gives the whole variable domain DSGVTQTPKHLITATGQRVTLRCSPRSGDLSVYWYQQSLDQGLQFLIQYYNGEERAKGNILERFSAQQFPDLHSELNLSSLELGDSALYFCASSVGRDSYEQYFGPGTRLTVT.

This clone appeared a few times. V is TRBV4-2 and J is TRBJ1-5; 9 bases are a match to TRBD1. V lost 0 bases, J lost 6 bases, and 6 bases stayed unmatched. CDR1 is LGHNA, CDR2 YNFKEQ, per germline. The CDR3 is 16 amino acids. The CDR3, as DNA: TGTGCCAGCAGCCAAGAAGGGACAGGGACCTTTCAGCCCCAGCATTTT. This translates into CASSQEGTGTFQPQHF.

The chain joins TRBV2 to TRBJ1-2; 7 positions agree with TRBD1. V gave up 1 base and J gave up 3 bases; unmatched junction bases: 5. The CDR3 has 15 residues. Germline V CDR1 and CDR2: SNHLY, FYNNEI. The CDR3 coding sequence is TGTGCCAGCAGTGAAGGGTCCACAGGGGACTATGGCTACACCTTC. It encodes CASSEGSTGDYGYTF.

V gene TRBV13 combines with J gene TRBJ1-2, with 12 bases matching TRBD1. The CDR3 runs to 14 residues. Germline CDR1 reads PRHDT; CDR2 reads FYEKMQ (reference sequence). The junction had 8 bases not matched to a gene; V was cut back by 7 bases and J by 8 bases. CDR3 region: CASTSGQGANGYTF. CDR3 coding DNA: TGTGCCAGCACATCGGGACAGGGGGCGAACGGCTACACCTTC.

This clone showed up just a few times. The rearrangement joins TRBV7-9 to TRBJ2-7, with 8 bases aligning to TRBD2. V shed 3 bases and J 5 bases; nucleotides not matched to a gene: 9. Germline CDR1 is SEHNR and CDR2 is FQNEAQ (reference sequence). This CDR3 region has 15 residues. CDR3 nucleotides: TGTGCCAGCAGCTTTCCCCGGGAGGGCCCTGACGAGCAGTACTTC. Translating gives CASSFPREGPDEQYF.

J is TRBJ2-1 and V is TRBV12-5; D gene unclear. Trimming took off 4 bases at V and 6 bases at J, with 10 bases between the two ends. CDR1 is LGHNT, CDR2 FRNRAP, per germline. The length of the CDR3 is 13 residues. This chain's CDR3 is CASGSLGGNEQFF. In DNA form, the CDR3 reads TGTGCTAGTGGTTCCCTCGGTGGCAATGAGCAGTTCTTC.